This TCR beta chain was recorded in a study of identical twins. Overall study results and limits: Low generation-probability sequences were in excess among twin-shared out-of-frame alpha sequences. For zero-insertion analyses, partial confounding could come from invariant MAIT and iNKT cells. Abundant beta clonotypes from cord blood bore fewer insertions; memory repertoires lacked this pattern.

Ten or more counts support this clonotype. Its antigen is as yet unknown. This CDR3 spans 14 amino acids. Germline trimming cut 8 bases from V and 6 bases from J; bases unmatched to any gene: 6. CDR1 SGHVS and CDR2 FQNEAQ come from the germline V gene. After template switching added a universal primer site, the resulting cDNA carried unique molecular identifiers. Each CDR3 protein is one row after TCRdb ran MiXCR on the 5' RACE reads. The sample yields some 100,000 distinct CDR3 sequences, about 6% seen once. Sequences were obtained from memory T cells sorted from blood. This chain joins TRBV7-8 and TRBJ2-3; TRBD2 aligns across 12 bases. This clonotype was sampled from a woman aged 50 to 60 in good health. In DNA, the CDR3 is TGTGCCAGCGTACTAGCGGGAGGATTGGATACGCAGTATTTT. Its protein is CASVLAGGLDTQYF.